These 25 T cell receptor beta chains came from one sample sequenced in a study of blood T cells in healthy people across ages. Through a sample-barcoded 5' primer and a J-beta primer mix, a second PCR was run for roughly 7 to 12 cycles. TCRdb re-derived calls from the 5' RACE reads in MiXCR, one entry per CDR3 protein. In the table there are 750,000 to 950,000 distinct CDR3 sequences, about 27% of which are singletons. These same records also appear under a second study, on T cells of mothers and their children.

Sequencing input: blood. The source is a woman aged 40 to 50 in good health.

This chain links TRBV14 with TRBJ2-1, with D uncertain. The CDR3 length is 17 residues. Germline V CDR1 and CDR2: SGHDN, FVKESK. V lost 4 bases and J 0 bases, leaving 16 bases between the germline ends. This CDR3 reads CASSRDLRPYSYNEQFF. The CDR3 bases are TGTGCCAGCAGCCGAGATCTCCGGCCATACTCCTACAATGAGCAGTTCTTC.

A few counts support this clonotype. The CDR3 coding sequence is TGTGCCAGCAGCTTACTTGGCCCAAGGAGCGACGAGCAGTACTTC. Translating it yields CASSLLGPRSDEQYF. The gene calls are TRBV7-2 and TRBJ2-7; D not certain. Germline-derived CDR1 and CDR2 are SGHTA and FQGNSA. V was cut by 2 bases and J by 5 bases, with 16 bases left in between. CDR3 length: 15 amino acids.

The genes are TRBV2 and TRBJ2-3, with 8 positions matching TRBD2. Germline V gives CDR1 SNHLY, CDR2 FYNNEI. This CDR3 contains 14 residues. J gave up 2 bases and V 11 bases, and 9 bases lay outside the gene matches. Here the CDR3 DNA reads TGTGCCGGTAGCGGGGAGACTAACACAGATACGCAGTATTTT. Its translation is CAGSGETNTDTQYF.

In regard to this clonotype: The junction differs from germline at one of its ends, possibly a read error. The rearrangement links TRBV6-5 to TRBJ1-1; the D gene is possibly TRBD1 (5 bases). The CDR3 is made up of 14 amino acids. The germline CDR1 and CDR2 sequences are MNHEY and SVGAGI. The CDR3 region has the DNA TGTGCCGGCAGTTACGGGGGACTCAACACTGAAGCTTTCTTT. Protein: CAGSYGGLNTEAFF.

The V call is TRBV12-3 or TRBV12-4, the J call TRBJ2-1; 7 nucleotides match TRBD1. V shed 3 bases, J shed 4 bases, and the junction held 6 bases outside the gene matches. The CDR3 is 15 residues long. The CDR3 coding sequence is TGTGCCAGCAGTTTCTCACAGGGGATATACAATGAGCAGTTCTTC. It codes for CASSFSQGIYNEQFF.

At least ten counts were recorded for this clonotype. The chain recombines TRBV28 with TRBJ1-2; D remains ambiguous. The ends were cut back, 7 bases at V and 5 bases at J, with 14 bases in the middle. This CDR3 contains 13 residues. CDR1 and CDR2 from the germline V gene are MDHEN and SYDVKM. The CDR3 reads CASTFLGYYGYTF. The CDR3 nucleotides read TGTGCCAGCACATTTTTGGGCTATTATGGCTACACCTTC.

This chain's CDR3 is CSVVTGQGLYEQYF. CDR3 nucleotide sequence: TGCAGCGTCGTGACTGGGCAGGGACTCTACGAGCAGTACTTC. The rearrangement joins TRBV29-1 to TRBJ2-7, with a weak D call TRBD2 (6 bases). The germline gives CDR1 SQVTM, CDR2 ANQGSEA. The V and J ends lost 6 bases and 3 bases respectively, with 18 bases between them. CDR3 length equals 14 residues.

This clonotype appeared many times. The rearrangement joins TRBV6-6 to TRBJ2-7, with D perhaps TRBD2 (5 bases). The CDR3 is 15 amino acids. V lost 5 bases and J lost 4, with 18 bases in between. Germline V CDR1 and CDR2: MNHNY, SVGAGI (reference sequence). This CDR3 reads CASSPRRSLSYEQYF. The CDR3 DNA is TGTGCCAGCAGTCCCAGGAGGAGCTTATCATACGAGCAGTACTTC.

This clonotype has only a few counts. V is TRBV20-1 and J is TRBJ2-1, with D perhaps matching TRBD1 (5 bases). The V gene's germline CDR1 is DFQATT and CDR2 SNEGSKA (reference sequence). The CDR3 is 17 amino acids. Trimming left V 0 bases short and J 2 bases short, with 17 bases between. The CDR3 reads CSARDPRDSIAYNEQFF. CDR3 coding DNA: TGCAGTGCTAGAGATCCCCGTGACAGCATTGCCTACAATGAGCAGTTCTTC.

In DNA, the CDR3 is TGTGCCAGCAGCTTAAGTGGCGGCGGGGGGAAACAAGAGACCCAGTACTTC. Encoded protein: CASSLSGGGGKQETQYF. The genes are TRBV7-2 and TRBJ2-5; 8 nucleotides match TRBD2. CDR3 length: 17 amino acids. V trimming: 2 bases; J trimming: 2 bases; junction bases outside the gene matches: 10. Germline loops: CDR1 SGHTA, CDR2 FQGNSA.

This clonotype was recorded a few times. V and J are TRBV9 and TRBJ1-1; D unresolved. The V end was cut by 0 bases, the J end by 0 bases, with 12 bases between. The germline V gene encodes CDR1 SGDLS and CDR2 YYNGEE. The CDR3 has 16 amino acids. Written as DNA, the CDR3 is TGTGCCAGCAGCGTAGTAGCCAGCAGCATGAACACTGAAGCTTTCTTT. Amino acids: CASSVVASSMNTEAFF.

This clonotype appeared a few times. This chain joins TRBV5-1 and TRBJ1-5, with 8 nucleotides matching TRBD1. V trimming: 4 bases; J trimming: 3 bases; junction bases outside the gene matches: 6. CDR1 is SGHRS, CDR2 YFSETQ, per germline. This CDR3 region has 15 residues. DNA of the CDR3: TGCGCCAGCAGCGACGGACAGGGTATCAATCAGCCCCAGCATTTT. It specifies CASSDGQGINQPQHF.

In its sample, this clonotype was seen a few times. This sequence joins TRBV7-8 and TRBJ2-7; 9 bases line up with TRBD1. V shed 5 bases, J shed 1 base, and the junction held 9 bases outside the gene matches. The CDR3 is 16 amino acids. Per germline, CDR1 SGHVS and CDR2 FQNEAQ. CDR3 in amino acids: CASSISGGQGSYEQYF. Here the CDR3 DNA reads TGTGCCAGCAGCATATCAGGAGGACAGGGGTCCTACGAGCAGTACTTC.

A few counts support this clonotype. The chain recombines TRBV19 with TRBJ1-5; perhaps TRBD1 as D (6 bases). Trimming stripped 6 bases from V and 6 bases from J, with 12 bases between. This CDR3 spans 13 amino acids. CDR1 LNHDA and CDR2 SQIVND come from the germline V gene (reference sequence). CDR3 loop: CASRGAGPQPQHF. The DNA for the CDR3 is TGTGCCAGTAGGGGGGCAGGGCCTCAGCCCCAGCATTTT.

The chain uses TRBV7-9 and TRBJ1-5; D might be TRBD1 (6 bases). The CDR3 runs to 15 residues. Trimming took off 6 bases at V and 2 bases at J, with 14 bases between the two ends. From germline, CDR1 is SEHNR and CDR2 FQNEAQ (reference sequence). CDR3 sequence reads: CASSSSEGGNQPQHF. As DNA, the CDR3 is TGTGCCAGCAGTTCGTCTGAGGGGGGCAATCAGCCCCAGCATTTT.

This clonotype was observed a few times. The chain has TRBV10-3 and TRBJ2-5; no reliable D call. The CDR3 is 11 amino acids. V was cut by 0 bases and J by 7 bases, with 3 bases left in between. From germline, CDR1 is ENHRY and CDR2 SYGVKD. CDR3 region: CAISESRTQYF. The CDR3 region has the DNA TGTGCCATCAGTGAGTCGAGGACCCAGTACTTC.

The DNA for the CDR3 is TGCGCCAGCAGCCCTCGGACAGGAACCTTATCTGGAAACACCATATATTTT. This translates into CASSPRTGTLSGNTIYF. This chain joins TRBV4-3 and TRBJ1-3; 7 bases are a match to TRBD1. Germline CDR1 reads LGHNA; CDR2 reads YSLEER. V trimming: 4 bases; J trimming: 1 base; junction bases outside the gene matches: 10. CDR3 size: 17 residues.

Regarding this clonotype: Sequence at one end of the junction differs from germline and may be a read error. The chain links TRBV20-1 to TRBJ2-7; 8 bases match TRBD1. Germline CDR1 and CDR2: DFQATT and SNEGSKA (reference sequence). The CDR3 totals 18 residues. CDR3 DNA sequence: TGCAATGCCGGCGGGGACAGGTCCGGGCTTAATTGGGCCGTCGAGCGGTACTTC. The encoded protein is CNAGGDRSGLNWAVERYF.

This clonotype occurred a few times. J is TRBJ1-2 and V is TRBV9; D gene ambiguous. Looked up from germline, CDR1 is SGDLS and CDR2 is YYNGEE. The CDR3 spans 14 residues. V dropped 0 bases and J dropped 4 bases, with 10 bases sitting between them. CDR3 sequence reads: CASSVESGAYGYTF. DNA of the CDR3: TGTGCCAGCAGCGTAGAGTCAGGCGCCTATGGCTACACCTTC.

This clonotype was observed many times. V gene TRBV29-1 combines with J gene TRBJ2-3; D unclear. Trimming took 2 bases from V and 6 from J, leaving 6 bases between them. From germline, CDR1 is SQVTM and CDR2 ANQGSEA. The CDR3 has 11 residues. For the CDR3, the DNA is TGCAGCGTTGAACCTGCTGATACGCAGTATTTT. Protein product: CSVEPADTQYF.

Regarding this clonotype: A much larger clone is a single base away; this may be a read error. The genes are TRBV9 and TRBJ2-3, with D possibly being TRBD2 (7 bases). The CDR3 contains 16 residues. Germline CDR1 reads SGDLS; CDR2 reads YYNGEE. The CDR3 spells CAGSVEGGRSTDTQYF. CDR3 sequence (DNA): TGTGCCGGCAGCGTAGAGGGGGGGAGAAGCACAGATACGCAGTATTTT.

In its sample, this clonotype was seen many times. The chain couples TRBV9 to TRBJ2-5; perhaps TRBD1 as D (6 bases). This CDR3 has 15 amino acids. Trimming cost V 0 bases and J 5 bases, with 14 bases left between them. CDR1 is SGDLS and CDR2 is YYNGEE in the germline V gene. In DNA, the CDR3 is TGTGCCAGCAGCGTAGCAGGGGCCCCTGGGGAGACCCAGTACTTC. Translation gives CASSVAGAPGETQYF.

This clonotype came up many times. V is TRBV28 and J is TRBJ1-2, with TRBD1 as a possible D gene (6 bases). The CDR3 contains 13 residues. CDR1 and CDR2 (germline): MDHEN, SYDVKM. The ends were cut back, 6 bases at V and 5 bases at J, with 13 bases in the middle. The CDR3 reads CASSLGGAYGYTF. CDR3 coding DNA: TGTGCCAGCAGCTTAGGGGGGGCTTATGGCTACACCTTC.

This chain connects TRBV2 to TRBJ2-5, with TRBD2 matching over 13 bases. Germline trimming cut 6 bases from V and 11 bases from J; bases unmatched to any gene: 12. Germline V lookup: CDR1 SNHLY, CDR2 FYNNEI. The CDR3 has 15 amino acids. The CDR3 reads CASRRLAGGLDEQYF. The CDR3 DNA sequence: TGTGCCAGCAGGAGACTAGCGGGGGGACTCGATGAGCAGTACTTC.

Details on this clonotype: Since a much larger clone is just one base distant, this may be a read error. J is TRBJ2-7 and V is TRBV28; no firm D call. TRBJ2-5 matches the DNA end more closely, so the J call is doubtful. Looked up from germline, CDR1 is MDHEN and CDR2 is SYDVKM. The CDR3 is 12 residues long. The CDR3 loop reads CASSWTRGTQYF. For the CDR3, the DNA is TGTGCCAGCAGTTGGACCCGCGGGACCCAGTACTTC.